A selection of T cell receptor beta chains follows, all from one sample in a study of T cells in Graves' hyperthyroidism and ophthalmopathy. Each CDR3 protein is one row after TCRdb ran MiXCR on the multiplex PCR reads. This sample has approximately 370,000 distinct CDR3 sequences, with about 15% found just once. The sample taken for sequencing was blood. These TCRs come from a woman aged 30 to 39 with Graves' hyperthyroidism. Both conserved end residues are part of each CDR3. A D gene is named only where the DNA matches it firmly. A clone size is listed for some rows: how often the clone was seen (once, few, many), or a class if it is expanded.

D	V	size	J	CDR3	DNA
TRBD2	TRBV5-1	many	TRBJ2-1	CASSLATSGYNEQFF	TGCGCCAGCAGCTTGGCTACTAGCGGTTACAATGAGCAGTTCTTC
TRBD2	TRBV3-1	-	TRBJ2-1	CASSPTSAIYNEQFF	TGTGCCAGCAGCCCTACTAGCGCGATCTACAATGAGCAGTTCTTC
-	TRBV9	many	TRBJ2-5	CASSVEDRSGETQYF	TGTGCCAGCAGCGTGGAGGACAGATCCGGAGAGACCCAGTACTTC
TRBD1	TRBV18	many	TRBJ2-7	CASSEGQGGSYEQYF	TGTGCCAGCTCAGAGGGACAGGGCGGATCCTACGAGCAGTACTTC
TRBD2	TRBV3-1	few	TRBJ2-2	CASSQEASGRAAGELFF	TGTGCCAGCAGCCAAGAGGCTAGCGGGAGGGCCGCCGGGGAGCTGTTTTTT
TRBD1	TRBV30	-	TRBJ2-3	CAWSTGTGTTDTQYF	TGTGCCTGGAGTACCGGGACAGGGACCACAGATACGCAGTATTTT
TRBD2	TRBV19	few	TRBJ2-3	CASRLAGGTDTQYF	TGTGCCAGTCGACTAGCGGGGGGGACAGATACGCAGTATTTT
-	TRBV16	few	TRBJ1-2	CASSQSPDSPFGYTF	TGTGCCAGCAGCCAATCTCCGGACTCTCCCTTTGGCTACACCTTC
TRBD1	TRBV24-1	many	TRBJ2-1	CATSDLRQGAYNEQFF	TGTGCCACCAGTGATCTCCGACAGGGAGCCTACAATGAGCAGTTCTTC
-	TRBV7-9	few	TRBJ1-2	CASSLSTVLGYTF	TGTGCCAGCAGCTTGTCGACAGTTCTCGGCTACACCTTC
-	TRBV28	many	TRBJ2-1	CASSYDSYNEQFF	TGTGCCAGCAGTTACGACTCCTACAATGAGCAGTTCTTC
TRBD2	TRBV20-1	-	TRBJ2-7	CSALKGLAELPHEQYF	TGCAGTGCTCTTAAGGGGCTAGCGGAACTACCCCACGAGCAGTACTTC
TRBD2	TRBV12-3/TRBV12-4	many	TRBJ2-7	CASSFKGGGYEQYF	TGTGCCAGCAGTTTTAAGGGCGGGGGCTACGAGCAGTACTTC
TRBD1	TRBV4-1	few	TRBJ1-5	CASSQAPNRGYQPQHF	TGCGCCAGCAGCCAAGCTCCGAACAGGGGGTATCAGCCCCAGCATTTT
-	TRBV18	-	TRBJ1-2	CASSPQDSPLYGYTF	TGTGCCAGCTCACCACAGGACAGCCCCCTCTATGGCTACACCTTC
-	TRBV20-1	many	TRBJ2-5	CSASPRGETQYF	TGCAGTGCTAGTCCTAGGGGAGAGACCCAGTACTTC
TRBD2	TRBV20-1	-	TRBJ2-1	CSAGGGTSGITYNEQFF	TGCAGTGCGGGCGGAGGGACTAGCGGGATCACCTACAATGAGCAGTTCTTC
-	TRBV6-4	few	TRBJ1-1	CASGPGMAAFF	TGTGCCAGCGGTCCGGGGATGGCGGCTTTCTTT
-	TRBV20-1	once	TRBJ2-3	CSAPTGGSTDTQYF	TGCAGTGCTCCTACTGGGGGTAGCACAGATACGCAGTATTTT
-	TRBV6-1	many	TRBJ2-2	CASSEVAEVLGELFF	TGTGCCAGCAGTGAAGTAGCGGAGGTACTCGGGGAGCTGTTTTTT
TRBD2	TRBV29-1	many	TRBJ2-1	CSVGGTSGSISNEQFF	TGCAGCGTTGGGGGGACTAGCGGGAGTATAAGCAATGAGCAGTTCTTC
TRBD2	TRBV7-2	many	TRBJ2-3	CASSLGLAFPDTQYF	TGTGCCAGCAGCTTAGGACTAGCTTTCCCAGATACGCAGTATTTT
-	TRBV12-5	few	TRBJ1-2	CASGLLTSLLHGYTF	TGTGCTAGTGGTTTGTTAACAAGCCTGCTCCATGGCTACACCTTC
TRBD2	TRBV27	few	TRBJ2-1	CASSLWLTSGSNNEQFF	TGTGCCAGCAGTTTATGGCTCACTAGCGGGAGTAACAATGAGCAGTTCTTC
-	TRBV20-1	-	TRBJ1-1	CSARPPHGGNTEAFF	TGCAGTGCTAGACCCCCGCACGGGGGAAACACTGAAGCTTTCTTT
TRBD1	TRBV5-1	few	TRBJ2-3	CASSPDRVGTDTQYF	TGCGCCAGCAGCCCCGACAGGGTTGGGACAGATACGCAGTATTTT
-	TRBV3-1	many	TRBJ1-2	CASSQAGQGAYGYTF	TGTGCCAGCAGCCAAGCCGGGCAGGGAGCCTATGGCTACACCTTC
-	TRBV27	many	TRBJ2-1	CASSRSVSSYNEQFF	TGTGCCAGCAGTCGGAGCGTGAGCTCCTACAATGAGCAGTTCTTC
TRBD2	TRBV20-1	few	TRBJ2-1	CSAIHLAGSYNEQFF	TGCAGTGCAATCCACCTAGCGGGAAGCTACAATGAGCAGTTCTTC
TRBD2	TRBV12-3/TRBV12-4	many	TRBJ2-2	CASSLAPGGLAGGNTGELFF	TGTGCCAGCAGTTTAGCACCCGGGGGACTAGCGGGAGGTAACACCGGGGAGCTGTTTTTT
TRBD2	TRBV11-2	many	TRBJ2-7	CASSFLAGGPGYEQYF	TGTGCCAGCAGCTTCCTAGCGGGAGGGCCTGGTTACGAGCAGTACTTC
TRBD1	TRBV5-1	once	TRBJ2-5	CASSLAPGQGGQETQYF	TGCGCCAGCAGCTTGGCGCCGGGACAGGGGGGCCAAGAGACCCAGTACTTC
TRBD2	TRBV29-1	many	TRBJ2-3	CSVDARGLAGVDTQYF	TGCAGCGTCGACGCGCGTGGGCTAGCGGGGGTTGATACGCAGTATTTT
-	TRBV3-1	few	TRBJ1-6	CASSQDWRHRAYNSPLHF	TGTGCCAGCAGCCAAGATTGGCGACACCGGGCCTATAATTCACCCCTCCACTTT
TRBD1	TRBV6-1	-	TRBJ1-5	CASSPRGGIGNQPQHF	TGTGCCAGCAGTCCCAGGGGGGGGATTGGCAATCAGCCCCAGCATTTT
-	TRBV20-1	many	TRBJ1-1	CSARGDMNTEAFF	TGCAGTGCTAGGGGGGACATGAACACTGAAGCTTTCTTT
TRBD1	TRBV19	-	TRBJ2-1	CASRTIPGQGSYNEQFF	TGTGCCAGTAGAACTATACCGGGACAGGGAAGCTACAATGAGCAGTTCTTC
TRBD1	TRBV25-1	-	TRBJ2-2	CASSTRTGISFTGELFF	TGTGCCAGCAGTACACGGACAGGGATCAGCTTCACCGGGGAGCTGTTTTTT
-	TRBV29-1	few	TRBJ1-5	CSVRGGADQPQHF	TGCAGCGTGAGGGGGGGGGCTGATCAGCCCCAGCATTTT
TRBD1	TRBV20-1	many	TRBJ2-7	CSAITGTESYEQYF	TGCAGTGCTATCACCGGGACAGAATCCTACGAGCAGTACTTC
TRBD1	TRBV15	few	TRBJ2-2	CATSSGPGTGLNTGELFF	TGTGCCACCAGCAGCGGGCCCGGGACAGGATTGAACACCGGGGAGCTGTTTTTT
TRBD2	TRBV5-1	many	TRBJ2-3	CASRSGTSGTDTQYF	TGCGCCAGCAGGTCCGGGACTAGCGGAACAGATACGCAGTATTTT
TRBD2	TRBV13	many	TRBJ2-7	CASSPGTSAFYEQYF	TGTGCCAGCAGCCCAGGGACTAGCGCTTTCTACGAGCAGTACTTC
-	TRBV28	few	TRBJ1-3	CASSSWGGPSGNTIYF	TGTGCCAGCAGTTCCTGGGGAGGTCCCTCTGGAAACACCATATATTTT
-	TRBV12-3/TRBV12-4	-	TRBJ2-7	CASSSRLVEGYEQYF	TGTGCCAGCAGTAGCAGACTAGTCGAGGGGTACGAGCAGTACTTC
-	TRBV15	many	TRBJ2-5	CATSRAGAGGETQYF	TGTGCCACCAGCAGAGCCGGGGCTGGCGGAGAGACCCAGTACTTC
TRBD2	TRBV10-3	once	TRBJ2-1	CAIRPGLAGGPLDEQFF	TGTGCCATCAGGCCGGGACTAGCGGGAGGGCCTTTGGATGAGCAGTTCTTC
-	TRBV20-1	-	TRBJ2-5	CSARGVRERKETQYF	TGCAGTGCCAGAGGGGTTCGGGAGCGAAAAGAGACCCAGTACTTC
-	TRBV10-1	-	TRBJ2-7	CASSDGGPYEQYF	TGCGCCAGCAGTGACGGGGGGCCTTACGAGCAGTACTTC
TRBD2	TRBV5-1	few	TRBJ2-7	CASSSIASGTSGSYEQYF	TGCGCCAGCAGCTCTATCGCTTCCGGGACTAGCGGCTCCTACGAGCAGTACTTC
-	TRBV6-1	-	TRBJ1-2	CASGRGDYGYTF	TGTGCCAGCGGACGGGGCGACTATGGCTACACCTTC
-	TRBV24-1	many	TRBJ1-5	CATSGGRGDQPQHF	TGTGCCACCAGTGGGGGGCGAGGGGATCAGCCCCAGCATTTT
-	TRBV6-5	once	TRBJ2-7	CASSYVSSSYEQYF	TGTGCCAGCAGTTACGTCAGTAGCTCCTACGAGCAGTACTTC
TRBD1	TRBV27	few	TRBJ1-2	CASSFSWRGTGVVDGYTF	TGTGCCAGCAGTTTTTCTTGGCGCGGGACAGGGGTAGTGGATGGCTACACCTTC
-	TRBV9	-	TRBJ2-5	CASSVAPSTETQYF	TGTGCCAGCAGCGTAGCCCCCTCCACAGAGACCCAGTACTTC